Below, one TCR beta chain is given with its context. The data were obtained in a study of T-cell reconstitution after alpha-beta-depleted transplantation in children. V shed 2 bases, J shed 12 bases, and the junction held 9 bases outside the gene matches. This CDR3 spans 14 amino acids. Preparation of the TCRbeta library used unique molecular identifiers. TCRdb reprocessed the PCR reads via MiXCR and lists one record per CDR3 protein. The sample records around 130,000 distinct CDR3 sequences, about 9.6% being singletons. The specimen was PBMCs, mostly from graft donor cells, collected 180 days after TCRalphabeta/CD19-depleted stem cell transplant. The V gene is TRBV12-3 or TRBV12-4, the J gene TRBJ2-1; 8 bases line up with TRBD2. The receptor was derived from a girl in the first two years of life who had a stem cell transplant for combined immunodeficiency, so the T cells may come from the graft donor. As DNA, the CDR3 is TGTGCCAGCAGTTTACGGGAGGGCCGGGGGGGGCAGTTCTTC. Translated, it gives CASSLREGRGGQFF.